Here is one T cell receptor (beta chain) with its context. As yet, its antigen is unknown. This entry comes from a study of cytotoxic CD8 clonotypes in ibrutinib-treated CLL. General study points: At progression, clonality fell back toward baseline after rising at ibrutinib response.

The table came from immunoSEQ multiplex PCR; TCRdb's copy has only in-frame clones and leaves some out. Of approximately 60,000 clones in the sample, approximately 50% were seen once. This CDR3 region has 17 residues. Germline values: CDR1 SGDLS, CDR2 YYNGEE. Trimming removed 1 base from V and 4 bases from J; junction bases left unmatched: 7. This TCR came from a human donor with chronic lymphocytic leukemia. Sequencing used PBMCs, obtained at disease progression, from a patient treated with ibrutinib. The chain uses TRBV9 and TRBJ2-1; TRBD2 aligns across 11 bases. This CDR3 is CASSVSLAGGQYNEQFF. The DNA for the CDR3 is TGTGCCAGCAGCGTATCCCTAGCGGGGGGACAATACAATGAGCAGTTCTTC.